Here is one T cell receptor beta chain with its context. The antigen is not known. These data belong to a study of tumor-infiltrating T cells and Merkel cell polyomavirus. Study overall: CD8+ T cells recognized the Merkel cell polyomavirus KLL epitope. Study-wide findings and caveats: Tumors with 5-108 KLL-specific clonotypes, versus 0-3, showed better MCC-specific survival.

The protocol was immunoSEQ multiplex PCR, while the TCRdb copy is restricted to in-frame clones and leaves out a portion. The table has about 25,000 clones, roughly nine tenths seen once. Immunohistochemistry showed robust Merkel cell polyomavirus Large T antigen staining in every patient's tumor. This TCR derives from a man aged 45-65 years with Merkel cell carcinoma. The source material was lymph node tissue.

CDR3 residues: CASSLGPSGYEQYF. The CDR3 DNA follows: TGTGCCAGCAGCTTAGGACCTTCGGGTTACGAGCAGTACTTC. This chain links TRBV11-3 with TRBJ2-7; D is ambiguous. Germline CDR1 SGHNT, CDR2 YENEEA. CDR3 size: 14 residues. The ends were cut back, 1 base at V and 4 bases at J, with 11 bases in the middle. The whole variable domain, remainder taken from reference TRBV11-3 and TRBJ2-7, is EAGVVQSPRYKIIEKKQPVAFWCNPISGHNTLYWYLQNLGQGPELLIRYENEEAVDDSQLPKDRFSAERLKGVDSTLKIQPAELGDSAVYLCASSLGPSGYEQYFGPGTRLTVT.